The 8 T cell receptor beta chains listed next were all sequenced from one sample in a study of CD8+CD57+ T cells in acquired aplastic anemia. CD8+CD57+ cell expansion, shown by flow cytometry, had occurred in the patients selected for sequencing. TCR beta VDJ and CDR3 profiling used genomic DNA as template. MiXCR, applied by TCRdb to the reads, yields one record per CDR3 protein. The profile shows about 170,000 distinct CDR3 sequences, roughly 48% of them singletons. Sequencing was done on a sample of sorted CD4+, CD8+, or CD8+CD57+ T cells (not recorded which) from PBMCs. These receptor sequences come from a human donor with aplastic anemia.

This clonotype has at least ten counts. The chain is built from TRBV6-2 or TRBV6-3 and TRBJ1-1; tentative D call: TRBD1 (5 bases). Germline V gene sequence: CDR1 MNHEY, CDR2 SVGEGT. V lost 6 bases and J lost 10, with 24 bases in between. The CDR3 runs 15 residues. The CDR3 DNA follows: TGTGCCAGCAGGACAGAACCGGGACGGGACCCTGGAGCTTTCTTT. It codes for CASRTEPGRDPGAFF.

The chain uses TRBV12-3 or TRBV12-4 and TRBJ1-1; D perhaps matches TRBD1 (6 bases). CDR3 length equals 14 residues. V dropped 7 bases and J dropped 0 bases, with 12 bases sitting between them. The CDR3 spells CASKLDRMNTEAFF. CDR3 DNA sequence: TGTGCCAGCAAACTAGACAGGATGAACACTGAAGCTTTCTTT.

This CDR3 is CSARVRAGRTEAFF. Written as DNA, the CDR3 is TGCAGTGCTAGAGTCAGGGCAGGGAGAACTGAAGCTTTCTTT. The chain employs TRBV20-1 and TRBJ1-1; a weak D match, TRBD1 (5 bases). The CDR3 is 14 amino acids. The germline V gene encodes CDR1 DFQATT and CDR2 SNEGSKA (reference sequence). V was shortened by 1 base and J by 5 bases, with 14 bases between the two germline ends.

This clonotype has ten or more counts. The rearrangement joins TRBV3-1 to TRBJ2-3; no definite D call. The germline V gene has CDR1 LGHDT and CDR2 YNNKEL (reference sequence). CDR3 length: 12 residues. Trimming removed 3 bases at V and 1 base at J, with 2 bases between. The CDR3 DNA is TGTGCCAGCAGCCATCGCACAGATACGCAGTATTTT. Protein product: CASSHRTDTQYF.

This clonotype was seen more than once but under ten times. This chain links TRBV7-2 with TRBJ1-6; no firm D call. Germline V lookup: CDR1 SGHTA, CDR2 FQGNSA. CDR3 length: 13 residues. V was clipped by 1 base and J by 14 bases, with 12 bases between them. CDR3 sequence: CASSLDRTSTLHF. DNA for the CDR3: TGTGCCAGCAGCTTAGACCGGACGTCAACCCTCCACTTT.

This sequence joins TRBV19 and TRBJ2-1; unclear D gene. Trimming pared 1 base from V and 12 bases from J, leaving 13 bases between. The CDR3 length is 13 residues. Germline V gives CDR1 LNHDA, CDR2 SQIVND (reference sequence). This CDR3 reads CASSIGIVDSQFF. CDR3 nucleotides: TGTGCCAGTAGTATAGGGATAGTGGATTCGCAGTTCTTC. The variable domain in full, completed from reference TRBV19 and TRBJ2-1, reads DGGITQSPKYLFRKEGQNVTLSCEQNLNHDAMYWYRQDPGQGLRLIYYSQIVNDFQKGDIAEGYSVSREKKESFPLTVTSAQKNPTAFYLCASSIGIVDSQFFGPGTRLTVL.

At least ten counts were recorded for this clonotype. The V and J genes are TRBV19 and TRBJ1-2; 10 bases fit TRBD1. The CDR3 is 14 residues long. Germline CDR1 is LNHDA and CDR2 is SQIVND (reference sequence). Unmatched junction bases numbered 5, after V lost 5 bases and J lost 5 bases. The CDR3 DNA reads as TGTGCCAGTAGTCCCCGGGACAGGGGTTATGGCTACACCTTC. This gives the protein CASSPRDRGYGYTF.

The chain uses TRBV20-1 and TRBJ2-7; TRBD1 matches 8 bases. The CDR3 contains 13 residues. V was pared by 6 bases and J by 3 bases, with 7 bases of the junction left unmatched. Germline values: CDR1 DFQATT, CDR2 SNEGSKA (reference sequence). The CDR3 loop reads CSAGAGGVYEQYF. The CDR3 coding sequence is TGCAGTGCGGGGGCAGGGGGCGTCTACGAGCAGTACTTC.